The clone carrying this TCR beta chain has ten or more counts. As yet, its antigen is unknown. Quantitative barcoded 5'-RACE was used to prepare TCR beta libraries. TCRdb ran MiXCR on the 5' RACE reads and lists one entry per CDR3 protein. The table lists 100,000 to 150,000 distinct CDR3 sequences, around 7% of them singletons. V lost 1 base to trimming and J lost 3 bases; unmatched junction nucleotides: 6. The germline V gene encodes CDR1 DFQATT and CDR2 SNEGSKA (reference sequence). CDR3 length: 17 amino acids. The sample belongs to a study of CD8 T cells in ankylosing spondylitis. Study-level findings and limits: Ankylosing spondylitis blood appeared to be characterized by a TCR beta motif of several highly homologous variants.

The origin of this receptor is a male donor with ankylosing spondylitis or in good health (not recorded which). The chain is built from TRBV20-1 and TRBJ2-2; 12 bases are a match to TRBD2. Sequencing was done on a sample of blood, either unsorted or a sorted T cell fraction (not recorded which). In DNA form, the CDR3 reads TGCAGTGCTAGAGCTCTAGCGGGGGGGCCGGACACCGGGGAGCTGTTTTTT. This encodes CSARALAGGPDTGELFF.